This TCR beta chain was sequenced for a study of cytomegalovirus exposure and HLA in healthy donors. On the study more broadly: A subsequent analysis reported that the 95 to 150 validation repertoires were produced on the same platform that had also been used for the roughly 670 first-cohort repertoires.

Findings and limits, study-wide: First-cohort TCR clusters tended to co-occur in the approximately 120 validation repertoires, a later analysis found. Cytomegalovirus-associated status was assigned to more than 150 TCR beta chains.

The method was immunoSEQ multiplex PCR; TCRdb's version includes in-frame clones alone and lacks a portion of them. The sample lists about 63,000 clones; roughly 90% were seen once. Regarding this clone: Its antigen is as yet unknown.

Germline loops: CDR1 LNHDA, CDR2 SQIVND (reference sequence). Losses at the gene ends were 4 bases for V and 2 bases for J; bases not matched to a gene: 4. The CDR3 extends over 14 amino acids. V and J are TRBV19 and TRBJ2-7, with TRBD1 matching over 8 bases. This clonotype was sampled from a woman aged 18-35 years in good health and CMV-seronegative. Sample: PBMCs. The CDR3 sequence: CASSKTGDAYEQYF. The CDR3 DNA sequence: TGTGCCAGTAGTAAGACAGGGGATGCCTACGAGCAGTACTTC.